This T cell receptor beta chain came from a study of PD-L1 blockade in urothelial cancer. Looking at the study overall: Patients' atezolizumab regimen, 1,200 mg intravenously every 3 weeks, began around 2014. Counts from blood samples showed a median of around 150,000 T cells.

TCRdb's copy holds only in-frame clones and misses some; the assay was immunoSEQ multiplex PCR. The table lists 90,000 or so clones, 89% of them singletons. This CDR3 has 14 amino acids. V was trimmed by 5 bases and J by 2 bases, leaving 13 bases between them. Germline CDR1 reads SGHTA; CDR2 reads FQGNSA. Regarding time point: pretreatment peripheral blood. The chain links TRBV7-2 to TRBJ2-7; tentatively, D is TRBD2 (5 bases). This material consisted of PBMCs, taken around atezolizumab (anti-PD-L1) treatment. The TCR comes from a woman of 80 years or more with urothelial cancer. The CDR3, as DNA: TGTGCCAGCAGCGGGCGGCGGGTACCCTACGAGCAGTACTTC. This encodes CASSGRRVPYEQYF.